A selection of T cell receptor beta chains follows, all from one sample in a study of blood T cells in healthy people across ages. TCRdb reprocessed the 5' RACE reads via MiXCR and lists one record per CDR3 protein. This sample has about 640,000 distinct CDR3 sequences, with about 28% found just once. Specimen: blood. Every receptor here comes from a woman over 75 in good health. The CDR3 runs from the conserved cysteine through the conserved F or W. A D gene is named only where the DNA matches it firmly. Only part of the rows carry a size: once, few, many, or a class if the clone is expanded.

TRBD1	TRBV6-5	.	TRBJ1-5	CASRQGQLNQPQHF	TGTGCCAGCAGGCAGGGACAGCTAAATCAGCCCCAGCATTTT
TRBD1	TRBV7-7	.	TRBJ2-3	CASSPTTTGSDTQYF	TGTGCTAGCAGCCCCACCACGACAGGGTCAGATACGCAGTATTTT
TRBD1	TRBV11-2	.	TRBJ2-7	CASSFRWGTASYEQYF	TGTGCCAGCAGCTTCCGGTGGGGGACAGCGAGCTACGAGCAGTACTTC
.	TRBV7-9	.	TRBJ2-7	CASSLAGARVGGEQYF	TGTGCCAGCAGCTTAGCGGGGGCCAGGGTCGGAGGGGAGCAGTACTTC
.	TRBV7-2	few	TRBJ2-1	CASSTGTSDYNEQFF	TGTGCCAGCAGCACCGGGACTTCCGATTACAATGAGCAGTTCTTC
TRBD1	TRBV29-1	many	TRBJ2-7	CSGTGGPYEQYF	TGCAGCGGGACAGGGGGACCCTACGAGCAGTACTTC
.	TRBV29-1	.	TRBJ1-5	CSVAGAVNQPQHF	TGCAGCGTTGCAGGGGCGGTGAATCAGCCCCAGCATTTT
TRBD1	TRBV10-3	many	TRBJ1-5	CAISEGQGAGQPQHF	TGTGCCATCAGTGAGGGACAGGGGGCTGGCCAGCCCCAGCATTTT
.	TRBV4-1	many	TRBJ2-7	CASSQDWTSYEQYF	TGCGCCAGCAGCCAAGATTGGACAAGCTACGAGCAGTACTTC
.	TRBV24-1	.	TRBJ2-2	CATSQLTGELFF	TGTGCCACCAGCCAACTAACCGGGGAGCTGTTTTTT
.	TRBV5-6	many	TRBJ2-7	CASSFDLATGYEQYF	TGTGCCAGCAGCTTCGATCTCGCTACAGGGTACGAGCAGTACTTC
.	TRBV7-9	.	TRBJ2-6	CASSLGGGGNGANVLTF	TGTGCCAGCAGCTTAGGAGGGGGGGGGAATGGGGCCAACGTCCTGACTTTC
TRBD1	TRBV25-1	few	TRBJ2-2	CASSDLIRTGSGELFF	TGTGCCAGCAGTGACCTCATCCGGACAGGGTCCGGGGAGCTGTTTTTT
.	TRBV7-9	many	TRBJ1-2	CASSVENHYGYTF	TGTGCCAGCAGCGTGGAAAACCACTATGGCTACACCTTC
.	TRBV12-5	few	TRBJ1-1	CASGLQGMNTEAFF	TGTGCTAGTGGTTTGCAGGGTATGAACACTGAAGCTTTCTTT
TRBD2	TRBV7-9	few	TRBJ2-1	CASSLGGGNNEQFF	TGTGCCAGCAGCTTAGGGGGGGGAAACAATGAGCAGTTCTTC
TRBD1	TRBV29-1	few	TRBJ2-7	CGGQTGDEQYF	TGCGGCGGACAGACAGGGGACGAGCAGTACTTC
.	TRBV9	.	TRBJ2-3	CASSVQGSGTDTQYF	TGTGCCAGCAGCGTTCAGGGAAGCGGCACAGATACGCAGTATTTT
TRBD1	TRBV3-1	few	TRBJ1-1	CASSHPSDRGRTEAFF	TGTGCCAGCAGCCACCCTTCGGACAGGGGGCGAACTGAAGCTTTCTTT
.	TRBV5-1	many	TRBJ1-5	CASSLGVNQPQHF	TGCGCCAGCAGCTTGGGGGTCAATCAGCCCCAGCATTTT
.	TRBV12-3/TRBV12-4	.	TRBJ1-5	CASSSGENGDQPQHF	TGTGCCAGCAGTTCAGGGGAGAATGGCGATCAGCCCCAGCATTTT
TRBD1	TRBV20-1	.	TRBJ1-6	CSAGTGGTVNSPLHF	TGCAGTGCTGGTACAGGGGGGACCGTCAATTCACCCCTCCACTTT
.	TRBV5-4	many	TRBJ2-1	CASSPWVGGGREQFF	TGTGCCAGCAGCCCATGGGTGGGTGGGGGTCGTGAGCAGTTCTTC
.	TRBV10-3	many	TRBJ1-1	CATCVKGRADTEAFF	TGTGCCACCTGCGTGAAGGGACGGGCGGACACTGAAGCTTTCTTT
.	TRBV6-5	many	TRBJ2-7	CASSSRGSSYEQYF	TGTGCCAGCAGTTCGCGAGGCAGTTCCTACGAGCAGTACTTC
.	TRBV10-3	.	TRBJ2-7	CATARSLYEQYF	TGTGCCACCGCAAGGAGCCTCTACGAGCAGTACTTC
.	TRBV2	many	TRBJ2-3	CASSEVRGAYTDTQYF	TGTGCCAGCAGTGAAGTACGGGGGGCCTACACAGATACGCAGTATTTT
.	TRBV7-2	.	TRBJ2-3	CASSLEGTTSTDTQYF	TGTGCCAGCAGCTTAGAAGGTACCACTAGCACAGATACGCAGTATTTT
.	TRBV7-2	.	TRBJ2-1	CASSLVVGSSSRNEQFF	TGTGCCAGCAGCTTAGTGGTGGGGTCTAGCAGCAGGAATGAGCAGTTCTTC
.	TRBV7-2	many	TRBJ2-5	CASSPVLNRPREETQYF	TGTGCCAGCAGCCCGGTGTTAAATCGTCCCCGGGAAGAGACCCAGTACTTC
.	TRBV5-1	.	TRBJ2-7	CASSFDASYEQYF	TGCGCCAGCAGCTTTGACGCTTCCTACGAGCAGTACTTC
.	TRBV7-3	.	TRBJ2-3	CASSLTPRWIDTQYF	TGTGCCAGCAGCCTCACGCCCCGATGGATAGATACGCAGTATTTT
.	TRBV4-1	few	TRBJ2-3	CASSQAASADTQYF	TGCGCCAGCAGCCAAGCGGCTAGCGCAGATACGCAGTATTTT
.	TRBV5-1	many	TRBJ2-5	CASGLGDGQETQYF	TGCGCCAGCGGCCTGGGGGATGGGCAAGAGACCCAGTACTTC
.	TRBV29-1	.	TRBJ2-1	CSGRDVYNEQFF	TGCAGCGGCCGGGACGTATACAATGAGCAGTTCTTC
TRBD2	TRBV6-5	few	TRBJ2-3	CASSYSGSSTDTQYF	TGTGCCAGCAGTTACAGCGGGAGTAGCACAGATACGCAGTATTTT
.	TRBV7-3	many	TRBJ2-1	CASSLIGRKKYNEQFF	TGTGCCAGCAGCTTAATAGGCCGAAAAAAATACAATGAGCAGTTCTTC
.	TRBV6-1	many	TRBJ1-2	CASSEIQANYGYTF	TGTGCCAGCAGTGAAATTCAGGCTAACTATGGCTACACCTTC
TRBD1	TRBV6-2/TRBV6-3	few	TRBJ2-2	CASTLRGQGANTGEPFF	TGTGCCAGCACGTTAAGAGGACAGGGGGCTAACACCGGGGAGCCGTTTTTT
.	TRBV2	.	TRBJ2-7	CASSLDSSPLKQYF	TGTGCCAGCAGCTTGGACAGCTCTCCCTTGAAGCAGTACTTC
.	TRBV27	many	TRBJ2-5	CASTTGLGETQYF	TGTGCCAGCACTACGGGACTGGGGGAGACCCAGTACTTC
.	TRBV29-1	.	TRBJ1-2	CSASEAYGYTF	TGCAGCGCCTCAGAGGCGTATGGCTACACCTTC
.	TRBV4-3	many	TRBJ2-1	CASSQERASRDEQFF	TGCGCCAGCAGCCAAGAAAGGGCCAGTCGGGATGAGCAGTTCTTC
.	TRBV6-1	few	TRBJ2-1	CASSETQLAYNEQFF	TGTGCCAGCAGTGAGACCCAACTAGCCTACAATGAGCAGTTCTTC
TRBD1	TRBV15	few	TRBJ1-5	CATSRDISDVGQGNQPQHF	TGTGCCACCAGCAGAGATATATCTGACGTGGGACAGGGCAATCAGCCCCAGCATTTT
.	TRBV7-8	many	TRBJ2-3	CASSTTGLSADTQYF	TGTGCCAGCAGCACCACAGGGCTGTCCGCAGATACGCAGTATTTT
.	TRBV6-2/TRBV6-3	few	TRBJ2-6	CASTRGNSGANVRTF	TGTGCCAGCACCCGGGGGAATTCTGGGGCCAACGTCCGGACTTTC
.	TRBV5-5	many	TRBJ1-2	CASRSRGTDYGYTF	TGTGCCAGCAGGTCGCGTGGGACTGACTATGGCTACACCTTC
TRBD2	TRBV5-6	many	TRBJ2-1	CASTPGLEVYNEQFF	TGTGCCAGCACTCCGGGACTAGAGGTCTACAATGAGCAGTTCTTC
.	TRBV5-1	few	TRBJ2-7	CASRKYGWDEQYF	TGCGCCAGCAGAAAGTACGGGTGGGACGAGCAGTACTTC
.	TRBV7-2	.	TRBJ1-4	CASSFLQGATNEKRFF	TGTGCCAGCAGCTTTTTACAGGGTGCAACTAATGAAAAACGGTTTTTT
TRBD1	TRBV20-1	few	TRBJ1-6	CSARNRQGAFSPLHF	TGCAGTGCTAGAAACCGACAGGGGGCATTTTCACCCCTCCACTTT
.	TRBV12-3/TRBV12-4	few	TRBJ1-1	CASSFKLGPGGNTEAFF	TGTGCCAGCAGTTTTAAGTTAGGTCCCGGAGGGAACACTGAAGCTTTCTTT
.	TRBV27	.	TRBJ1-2	CASSSHRVPYGYTF	TGTGCCAGCAGTTCCCACAGGGTCCCCTATGGCTACACCTTC
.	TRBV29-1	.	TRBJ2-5	CSVTLAGEAQYF	TGCAGCGTCACACTAGCCGGAGAGGCCCAGTACTTC